Below, 8 T cell receptor beta chains from the same sample are listed, as sequenced in a study of control samples from healthy donors and cancer patients. Measured with immunoSEQ multiplex PCR; TCRdb has only the in-frame clones, and not every one. The table records around 120,000 clones, approximately 90% of them present only once. The source material was blood. Receptor source: a woman aged 18-35 years in good health.

The chain combines TRBV27 with TRBJ1-5; maybe TRBD1 (5 bases). The germline CDR1 and CDR2 sequences are MNHEY and SMNVEV (reference sequence). V lost 4 bases and J 4 bases, leaving 14 bases between the germline ends. This CDR3 contains 15 residues. This chain's CDR3 is CASSSHRLGNQPQHF. The CDR3 region has the DNA TGTGCCAGCAGTTCCCACAGGTTAGGGAATCAGCCCCAGCATTTT.

V gene TRBV19 combines with J gene TRBJ2-3; 8 nucleotides align to TRBD2. Per the germline V gene, CDR1 is LNHDA and CDR2 is SQIVND (reference sequence). The trim removed 3 bases at V and 5 bases at J, leaving 7 bases unmatched. The CDR3 runs 15 residues. Written as DNA, the CDR3 is TGTGCCAGTAGTATCCTTGGACTAGCCCAAGATACGCAGTATTTT. Translated: CASSILGLAQDTQYF.

The chain joins TRBV5-6 to TRBJ2-1; 8 nucleotides align to TRBD2. This CDR3 region has 16 residues. J gave up 7 bases and V 0 bases, and 9 bases lay outside the gene matches. Germline CDR1 SGHDT, CDR2 YYEEEE. Here the CDR3 reads CASSLASVSGENEQFF. The CDR3 coding sequence is TGTGCCAGCAGCTTGGCATCAGTTAGCGGGGAGAATGAGCAGTTCTTC.

This clone was recorded once. The V and J genes are TRBV7-2 and TRBJ2-2, with D perhaps TRBD1 or TRBD2 (5 bases each). This CDR3 has 14 amino acids. The ends were cut back, 5 bases at V and 5 bases at J, with 12 bases in the middle. The V gene's germline CDR1 is SGHTA and CDR2 FQGNSA. For the CDR3, the DNA is TGTGCCAGCAGCGTGGGGCCGGGGACCGGGGAGCTGTTTTTT. Translating gives CASSVGPGTGELFF.

This clone showed up just once. The CDR3 loop reads CASSPWLGRGTAGANVLTF. The CDR3 DNA reads TGTGCCAGCTCACCATGGCTGGGACGGGGGACAGCTGGGGCCAACGTCCTGACTTTC. The rearrangement joins TRBV18 to TRBJ2-6, with D possibly matching TRBD1 (7 bases). Germline-derived CDR1 and CDR2 are KGHSH and LQKENI. CDR3 length equals 19 residues. Between the trimmed V and J ends, which lost 2 bases and 2 bases, there was a span of 19 bases.

The rearrangement joins TRBV7-9 to TRBJ2-7, with 11 bases matching TRBD1. Trimming removed 8 bases from V and 5 bases from J; junction bases left unmatched: 8. Germline-derived CDR1 and CDR2 are SEHNR and FQNEAQ (reference sequence). The CDR3 has 14 residues. The CDR3 spells CASDTGQGGDEQYF. As DNA, the CDR3 is TGTGCCAGCGATACGGGACAGGGGGGCGACGAGCAGTACTTC. The entire variable domain, with the rest obtained from reference TRBV7-9 and TRBJ2-7, is as follows: DTGVSQNPRHKITKRGQNVTFRCDPISEHNRLYWYRQTLGQGPEFLTYFQNEAQLEKSRLLSDRFSAERPKGSFSTLEIQRTEQGDSAMYLCASDTGQGGDEQYFGPGTRLTVT.

The chain employs TRBV5-1 and TRBJ2-3; D perhaps matches TRBD1 (5 bases). The V end lost 4 bases, the J end lost 0 bases, and 9 bases lay between the germline ends. The CDR3 consists of 14 residues. In germline, CDR1 is SGHRS, CDR2 YFSETQ. CDR3 in DNA: TGCGCCAGCAGCCAGGACATAAGCACAGATACGCAGTATTTT. It is translated as CASSQDISTDTQYF.

V and J are TRBV28 and TRBJ1-5; perhaps TRBD1 as D (5 bases). Germline lookup yields CDR1 MDHEN and CDR2 SYDVKM. V lost 6 bases and J 0 bases, leaving 21 bases between the germline ends. The length of the CDR3 is 18 residues. The chain's CDR3 is CASSPNLKTVYSNQPQHF. The CDR3 bases are TGTGCCAGCAGCCCCAACCTCAAGACAGTGTATAGCAATCAGCCCCAGCATTTT.